The 8 T cell receptor beta chains reported below all come from one sample, sequenced in a study of blood T cell repertoires in COVID-19. Some clones are missing from TCRdb's copy, which holds only in-frame ones; the method was immunoSEQ multiplex PCR. The sample has around 130,000 clones; around 82% are singletons. What was sequenced was peripheral blood. The receptors shown here come from a human donor in a cohort sampled during active COVID-19.

This clone has a single count. V gene TRBV11-2 combines with J gene TRBJ2-1; TRBD1 might be the D (7 bases). Germline CDR1 is SGHAT and CDR2 is FQNNGV. The CDR3 contains 13 residues. Trimming removed 5 bases from V and 4 bases from J, with 9 bases in between. The CDR3 loop is CASSAGQYNEQFF. In DNA, the CDR3 is TGTGCCAGCAGCGCGGGACAGTACAATGAGCAGTTCTTC.

The chain carries TRBV29-1 and TRBJ1-1; D is uncertain. This CDR3 region has 13 residues. V gave up 7 bases and J gave up 3 bases, with 15 bases separating them. Germline V lookup: CDR1 SQVTM, CDR2 ANQGSEA. Written as DNA, the CDR3 is TGCAGCGCCTCAGATGGCGGGTACACTGAAGCTTTCTTT. Translation: CSASDGGYTEAFF.

The chain recombines TRBV28 with TRBJ1-2; 10 bases map to TRBD1. The germline V gene has CDR1 MDHEN and CDR2 SYDVKM. The CDR3 covers 15 residues. V trimming: 3 bases; J trimming: 4 bases; junction bases outside the gene matches: 5. This CDR3 is CASSFGDRGSYGYTF. In DNA, the CDR3 is TGTGCCAGCAGTTTCGGGGACAGGGGAAGCTATGGCTACACCTTC.

The chain employs TRBV9 and TRBJ2-2; D perhaps matches TRBD2 (6 bases). The CDR3 spans 14 residues. Trimming left V 2 bases short and J 5 bases short, with 10 bases between. CDR1 SGDLS and CDR2 YYNGEE come from the germline V gene. The CDR3 region is CASSVSGSTGELFF. The CDR3 DNA reads as TGTGCCAGCAGCGTTAGCGGAAGTACCGGGGAGCTGTTTTTT.

The J gene is TRBJ2-7, the V gene TRBV21-1; the table's D call, TRBD1, has no DNA check behind it. TRBV21-1 is recorded as a pseudogene. The length of the CDR3 is 14 residues. The CDR3 loop is CASSKTDRAYEQYF. CDR3 nucleotides: TGTGCCAGCAGCAAGACGGACAGGGCCTACGAGCAGTACTTC.

This clone appeared a single time. The identical CDR3 is also encoded by other nucleotide sequences in the sample. The rearrangement uses TRBV5-1 and TRBJ2-3; perhaps TRBD2 as D (6 bases). V gave up 1 base and J gave up 0 bases, with 9 bases separating them. CDR1 SGHRS and CDR2 YFSETQ come from the germline V gene. This CDR3 has 15 amino acids. As DNA, the CDR3 is TGCGCCAGCAGCTTGACGGGAGTCAGCACAGATACGCAGTATTTT. It yields the protein CASSLTGVSTDTQYF.

The chain carries TRBV28 and TRBJ1-1; 8 bases map to TRBD1. CDR1 is MDHEN, CDR2 SYDVKM, per germline. V lost 1 base, J lost 5 bases, and 6 bases stayed unmatched. The CDR3 has 15 amino acids. The CDR3 region is CASSLSGRGLTEAFF. The CDR3 region has the DNA TGTGCCAGCAGTTTATCGGGCAGGGGGCTAACTGAAGCTTTCTTT.

The V call is TRBV19, the J call TRBJ1-2; maybe TRBD1 (5 bases). The CDR3 is 14 residues long. Trimming took off 5 bases at V and 2 bases at J, with 12 bases between the two ends. Per the germline V gene, CDR1 is LNHDA and CDR2 is SQIVND (reference sequence). The CDR3 here is CASSDSRGNYGYTF. The CDR3 coding sequence is TGTGCCAGTAGTGATAGCCGGGGGAACTATGGCTACACCTTC.